The rows below give T cell receptor beta chains drawn from one sample of a study of OX40 agonist ivuxolimab in advanced cancers. Sequencing used immunoSEQ multiplex PCR; TCRdb keeps in-frame clones, though not all of them. The table records roughly 43,000 clones, approximately 80% of them present only once. The specimen was CD4+ or CD8+ T cells sorted from blood, collected in a trial of the OX40 agonist ivuxolimab. These receptors all stem from an adult with an advanced solid tumor such as melanoma, head and neck, liver or kidney cancer. Both conserved end residues are part of each CDR3. The D gene is left open where the match is weak. Rows may omit the clone size; those that give it use once, few, many or a size class.

V gene	D gene	clone size	J gene	CDR3 protein	CDR3 DNA
TRBV2	TRBD1	NA	TRBJ1-2	CASKGTAYGYTF	TGTGCCAGCAAAGGGACAGCCTATGGCTACACCTTC
TRBV5-1	NA	once	TRBJ2-2	CASSLSQNTGELFF	TGCGCCAGCAGCTTGAGTCAGAACACCGGGGAGCTGTTTTTT
TRBV2	TRBD1	NA	TRBJ2-7	CASSESGGSDEQYF	TGTGCCAGCAGTGAATCAGGGGGAAGCGACGAGCAGTACTTC
TRBV29-1	NA	NA	TRBJ1-1	CSVGSGTEAFF	TGCAGCGTTGGATCGGGCACTGAAGCTTTCTTT
TRBV6-1	TRBD1	NA	TRBJ1-2	CASSPGQTTIRYTF	TGTGCCAGCAGCCCGGGACAGACCACTATTCGCTACACCTTC
TRBV9	TRBD1	NA	TRBJ2-7	CASSPVGQQRTGAHEQYF	TGTGCCAGCAGCCCCGTAGGGCAACAAAGGACAGGGGCCCACGAGCAGTACTTC
TRBV9	NA	NA	TRBJ1-2	CASSVSLEEGYTF	TGTGCCAGCAGCGTTTCCCTAGAGGAAGGCTACACCTTC
TRBV6-5	NA	NA	TRBJ2-7	CASSGEGKGHEQYF	TGTGCCAGCAGTGGCGAGGGGAAAGGGCACGAGCAGTACTTC
TRBV5-1	NA	once	TRBJ1-1	CASSQTGTEAAFF	TGCGCCAGCAGCCAGACCGGGACCGAGGCCGCTTTCTTT
TRBV5-8	NA	NA	TRBJ2-2	CASSDRAASNTGELFF	TGTGCCAGCAGCGATAGAGCGGCCTCGAACACCGGGGAGCTGTTTTTT
TRBV6-6	NA	NA	TRBJ2-7	CASSYPLGNGGDEQYF	TGTGCCAGCAGTTACCCATTAGGTAATGGGGGCGACGAGCAGTACTTC
TRBV30	NA	NA	TRBJ1-2	CAWSVRVIGGRGPYGYTF	TGTGCCTGGAGTGTACGGGTTATCGGGGGCAGGGGACCCTATGGCTACACCTTC
TRBV19	NA	NA	TRBJ2-2	CASRSLRGWSTGELFF	TGTGCCAGTAGATCTTTACGGGGGTGGAGCACCGGGGAGCTGTTTTTT
TRBV5-4	NA	once	TRBJ2-5	CASRPGGGQETQYF	TGTGCCAGCAGGCCAGGTGGGGGACAAGAGACCCAGTACTTC